These 19 T cell receptor beta chains were all obtained from the same sample, sequenced in a study of T cell responses to AZD1222 COVID-19 vaccine (dated by TCRdb to the early 2020s). Explained via the paper, the time point label denotes: baseline before first vaccination. The receptor library was made with the immunoSEQ multiplex PCR assay. Imported from immuneACCESS, the table was reduced by TCRdb to in-frame sequences with V and J called. These copies leave out some clones; in studies compared against another copy, an unresolved V gene accounts for under half, and the cause of the remainder is not known. In this sample the table shows more than 150,000 clones, around 90% of which occur a single time. Under 8% of the sample lies in the top ten. Sequences were derived from peripheral blood, sampled on day 0 of AZD1222 vaccination. Every receptor here comes from an adult in good health.

J is TRBJ1-1 and V is TRBV11-2, with 9 nucleotides matching TRBD1. The CDR3 loop spans 16 amino acids. CDR1 SGHAT and CDR2 FQNNGV come from the germline V gene. V lost 3 bases and J lost 2; bases outside the gene matches: 7. CDR3 in amino acids: CASSLGWGQGNTEAFF. The DNA of the CDR3 is TGTGCCAGCAGCTTGGGTTGGGGACAGGGAAACACTGAAGCTTTCTTT.

The V gene is TRBV11-3, the J gene TRBJ2-3; D ambiguous. Germline V gene lookup returns CDR1 SGHNT and CDR2 YENEEA. This CDR3 is built from 14 residues. V lost 1 base and J lost 4, with 9 bases in between. The CDR3 DNA reads TGTGCCAGCAGCTTAGGCACGCCGCCAGATACGCAGTATTTT. Its protein product is CASSLGTPPDTQYF.

This clone has only one observation. This chain joins TRBV28 and TRBJ1-5; D gene uncertain. Deletions cut 3 bases from V and 7 bases from J, with 7 bases between. CDR1 and CDR2 (germline): MDHEN, SYDVKM. This CDR3 spans 12 amino acids. The CDR3 DNA is TGTGCCAGCAGTTTTGAGTTGCAGCCCCAGCATTTT. This codes for CASSFELQPQHF.

This chain links TRBV28 with TRBJ2-7; a weak D match, TRBD2 (6 bases). V was pared by 5 bases and J by 2 bases, with 16 bases between. This CDR3 has 15 amino acids. Germline V gene data show CDR1 as MDHEN and CDR2 as SYDVKM. In DNA form, the CDR3 reads TGTGCCAGCAGTGCCCAGGACGGGAGCCCCTACGAGCAGTACTTC. This sequence encodes CASSAQDGSPYEQYF.

The chain is built from TRBV30 and TRBJ2-5, with D perhaps being TRBD1 or TRBD2 (6 bases each). CDR1 and CDR2 from the germline V gene are GTSNPN and SVGIG (reference sequence). The V gene lost 0 bases and the J gene lost 5 bases, with 10 bases spanning the gap. The CDR3 runs to 13 residues. The CDR3 DNA reads as TGTGCCTGGAGTGTTCAGGGGAGGGAGACCCAGTACTTC. It yields the protein CAWSVQGRETQYF.

This clone was observed a single time. This chain joins TRBV28 and TRBJ1-5; D is unresolved. The CDR3 sequence is 15 residues long. The germline V gene has CDR1 MDHEN and CDR2 SYDVKM. Between the trimmed V and J ends, which lost 2 bases and 5 bases, there was a span of 13 bases. In DNA form, the CDR3 reads TGTGCCAGCAGTTTAGCTGCCTCAGGCGATCAGCCCCAGCATTTT. Its translation is CASSLAASGDQPQHF.

The J gene is TRBJ2-3, the V gene TRBV19, with 8 bases that match TRBD1. The CDR3 covers 16 residues. V trimming: 5 bases; J trimming: 1 base; junction bases outside the gene matches: 8. Per germline, CDR1 LNHDA and CDR2 SQIVND (reference sequence). CDR3 residues: CASSSDRAGGTDTQYF. DNA of the CDR3: TGTGCCAGTAGTTCGGACAGGGCTGGGGGCACAGATACGCAGTATTTT.

The V gene is TRBV9, the J gene TRBJ2-4, with 7 positions matching TRBD1. Germline V CDR1 and CDR2: SGDLS, YYNGEE. Trimming took 3 bases from V and 4 from J; bases not matched to a gene: 4. This CDR3 has 14 amino acids. The CDR3 loop reads CASSATTGKNIQYF. The DNA for the CDR3 is TGTGCCAGCAGCGCCACGACAGGGAAAAACATTCAGTACTTC.

The rearrangement joins TRBV24-1 to TRBJ1-1, with D tentatively TRBD1 (6 bases). The V gene's germline CDR1 is KGHDR and CDR2 SFDVKD. The V end lost 9 bases, the J end lost 3 bases, and 19 bases lay between the germline ends. The CDR3 spans 15 residues. The CDR3 DNA reads TGTGCCACCGCAACAAGCCGAGGGGGGGACACTGAAGCTTTCTTT. This codes for CATATSRGGDTEAFF.

The gene calls are TRBV7-9 and TRBJ2-7; D may be TRBD1 (6 bases). Trimming removed 2 bases at V and 5 bases at J, with 16 bases between. The CDR3 loop spans 15 amino acids. Germline V gives CDR1 SEHNR, CDR2 FQNEAQ (reference sequence). CDR3 sequence: CASSLMGRKGDEQYF. The CDR3 region has the DNA TGTGCCAGCAGCTTAATGGGGAGAAAGGGGGACGAGCAGTACTTC.

The chain employs TRBV3-1 (or the pseudogene TRBV3-2) and TRBJ2-1; 9 nucleotides line up with TRBD1. CDR1 is LGHDT and CDR2 is YNNKEL in the germline V gene (reference sequence). The ends lost 0 bases at V and 6 bases at J; junction bases unmatched: 6. The CDR3 loop spans 16 amino acids. The CDR3 DNA reads as TGTGCCAGCAGCCAAGAGGGACAGGGTCGACTCAATGAGCAGTTCTTC. The encoded protein is CASSQEGQGRLNEQFF.

This sequence joins TRBV28 and TRBJ1-2; D not resolved. The CDR3 extends over 11 amino acids. V lost 5 bases, J lost 6 bases, and 7 bases lay in between. Germline lookup yields CDR1 MDHEN and CDR2 SYDVKM. In nucleotides, the CDR3 is TGTGCCAGCAGTCGACAAAATGGCTACACCTTC. Protein: CASSRQNGYTF.

This clone was seen once. This chain joins TRBV5-1 and TRBJ1-2; 8 nucleotides match TRBD1. The CDR3 loop spans 14 amino acids. The trim removed 0 bases at V and 8 bases at J, leaving 6 bases unmatched. CDR1 is SGHRS, CDR2 YFSETQ, per germline. CDR3: CASSLDQGAGGYTF. CDR3 in DNA: TGCGCCAGCAGCTTGGACCAGGGGGCGGGAGGCTACACCTTC. The whole variable domain, remainder taken from reference TRBV5-1 and TRBJ1-2, is KAGVTQTPRYLIKTRGQQVTLSCSPISGHRSVSWYQQTPGQGLQFLFEYFSETQRNKGNFPGRFSGRQFSNSRSEMNVSTLELGDSALYLCASSLDQGAGGYTFGSGTRLTVV.

Here the CDR3 DNA reads TGTGCCAGTAGTATAACCGGGACAGGCCGCTATGGCTACACCTTC. This codes for CASSITGTGRYGYTF. The chain employs TRBV19 and TRBJ1-2; 8 bases match TRBD1. The CDR3 totals 15 residues. The V and J ends lost 2 bases and 4 bases, in that order; junction bases with no gene match: 6. CDR1 is LNHDA, CDR2 SQIVND, per germline (reference sequence).

The chain uses TRBV7-3 and TRBJ2-1, with D perhaps matching TRBD2 (5 bases). Germline V lookup: CDR1 SGHTA, CDR2 FQGTGA. The CDR3 has 13 amino acids. V was shortened by 4 bases and J by 8 bases, with 12 bases between the two germline ends. The CDR3 protein is CASSSLTRHEQFF. DNA of the CDR3: TGTGCCAGCAGCTCTCTCACTAGGCATGAGCAGTTCTTC.

This chain links TRBV30 with TRBJ1-1; no clear D. V was shortened by 6 bases and J by 1 base, with 12 bases between the two germline ends. CDR1 is GTSNPN, CDR2 SVGIG, per germline (reference sequence). This CDR3 is 13 amino acids long. CDR3 DNA: TGTGCCTGTACTTCGACGGGGAACACTGAAGCTTTCTTT. This gives the protein CACTSTGNTEAFF.

The chain couples TRBV3-1 (or the pseudogene TRBV3-2) to TRBJ2-7; possibly TRBD2 for D (6 bases). Germline V gene lookup returns CDR1 LGHDT and CDR2 YNNKEL (reference sequence). The CDR3 contains 17 residues. V was cut by 0 bases and J by 3 bases, with 18 bases left in between. CDR3 in DNA: TGTGCCAGCAGCCAAGATTCCACTAGCACCCGATTCTACGAGCAGTACTTC. It encodes CASSQDSTSTRFYEQYF.

The CDR3 sequence is CATITGTNYGYTF. The CDR3 DNA reads TGTGCCACCATCACCGGGACTAACTATGGCTACACCTTC. The chain combines TRBV6-5 with TRBJ1-2; D remains unclear. Trimming stripped 10 bases from V and 0 bases from J, with 12 bases between. The CDR3 extends over 13 amino acids. Germline values: CDR1 MNHEY, CDR2 SVGAGI.

This chain connects TRBV6-5 to TRBJ2-5; 7 positions agree with TRBD2. Germline V CDR1 and CDR2: MNHEY, SVGAGI. With 0 bases clipped from V and 3 bases from J, the junction kept 4 bases outside the gene matches. The CDR3 runs to 15 residues. This chain's CDR3 is CASSYSLAEKETQYF. CDR3 bases: TGTGCCAGCAGTTACTCTCTAGCGGAGAAAGAGACCCAGTACTTC.